What follows is one TCR beta chain and its context. Its antigen remains unidentified. This entry comes from a study of graft-versus-host responses after intestinal transplantation. Study in general: Recipients underwent multivisceral, liver-intestinal, or isolated intestinal transplants. Every recipient had anti-thymocyte globulin induction and around three years of tacrolimus plus steroids.

Here immunoSEQ multiplex PCR was the method, and the copy in TCRdb shows in-frame clones only, minus some. The sample lists about 120,000 clones; 85% to 95% were seen once. The CDR3 is made up of 14 amino acids. Germline CDR1 reads SEHNR; CDR2 reads FQNEAQ (reference sequence). The V end was cut by 4 bases, the J end by 7 bases, with 14 bases between. Study findings and constraints: Ileal or blood samples showed some GvH clones first, and such clones were also found in recipient marrow.

The rearrangement uses TRBV7-9 and TRBJ2-1; no clear D gene. The sequenced sample was unstimulated CD8+ T cells sorted from spleen or lymph node cells, obtained before intestinal transplant. The sequence was collected from a human donor who received an intestinal transplant. The CDR3 sequence is CASSSPQSVNEQFF. The CDR3 DNA reads TGTGCCAGCAGCTCCCCTCAGTCCGTGAATGAGCAGTTCTTC. The entire variable domain, with the rest obtained from reference TRBV7-9 and TRBJ2-1, is as follows: DTGVSQNPRHKITKRGQNVTFRCDPISEHNRLYWYRQTLGQGPEFLTYFQNEAQLEKSRLLSDRFSAERPKGSFSTLEIQRTEQGDSAMYLCASSSPQSVNEQFFGPGTRLTVL.